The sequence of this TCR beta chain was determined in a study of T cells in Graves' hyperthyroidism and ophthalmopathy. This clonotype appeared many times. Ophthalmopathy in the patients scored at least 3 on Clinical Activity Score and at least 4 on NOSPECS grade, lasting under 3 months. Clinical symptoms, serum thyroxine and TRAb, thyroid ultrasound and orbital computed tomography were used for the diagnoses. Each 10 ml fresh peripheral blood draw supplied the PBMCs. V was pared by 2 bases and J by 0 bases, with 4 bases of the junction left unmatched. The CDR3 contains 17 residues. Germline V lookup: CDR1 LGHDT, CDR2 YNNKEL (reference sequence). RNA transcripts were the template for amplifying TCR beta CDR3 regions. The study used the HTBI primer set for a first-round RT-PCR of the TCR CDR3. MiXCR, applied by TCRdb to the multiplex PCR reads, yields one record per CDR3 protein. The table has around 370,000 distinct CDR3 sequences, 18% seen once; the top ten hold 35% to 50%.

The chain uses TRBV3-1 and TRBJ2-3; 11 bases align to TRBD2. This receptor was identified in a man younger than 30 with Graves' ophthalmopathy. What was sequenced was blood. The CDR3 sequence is CASSQRLAGISTDTQYF. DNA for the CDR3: TGTGCCAGCAGCCAAAGACTAGCGGGGATTAGCACAGATACGCAGTATTTT.